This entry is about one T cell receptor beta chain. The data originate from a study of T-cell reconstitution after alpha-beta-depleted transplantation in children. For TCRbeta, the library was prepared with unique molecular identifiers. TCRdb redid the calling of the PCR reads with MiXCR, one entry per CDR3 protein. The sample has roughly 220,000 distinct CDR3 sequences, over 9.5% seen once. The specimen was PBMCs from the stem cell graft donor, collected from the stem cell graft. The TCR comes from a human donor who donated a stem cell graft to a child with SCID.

CDR3 region: CSAPDLSGANVLTF. As DNA, the CDR3 is TGCAGTGCCCCTGACTTGTCTGGGGCCAACGTCCTGACTTTC. This rearrangement joins TRBV20-1 to TRBJ2-6; D is undetermined. The CDR3 runs to 14 residues. Trimming left V 6 bases short and J 1 base short, with 10 bases between. Germline V gene lookup returns CDR1 DFQATT and CDR2 SNEGSKA (reference sequence).